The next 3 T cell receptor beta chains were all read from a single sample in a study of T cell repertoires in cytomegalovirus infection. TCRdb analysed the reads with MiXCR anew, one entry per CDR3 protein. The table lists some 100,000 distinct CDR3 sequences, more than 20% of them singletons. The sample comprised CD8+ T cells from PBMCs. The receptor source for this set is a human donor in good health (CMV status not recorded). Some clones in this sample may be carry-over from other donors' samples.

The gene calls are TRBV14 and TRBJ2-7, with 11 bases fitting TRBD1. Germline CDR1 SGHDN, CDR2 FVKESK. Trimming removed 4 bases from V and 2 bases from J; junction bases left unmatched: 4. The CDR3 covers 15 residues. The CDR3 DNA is TGTGCCAGCAGCCCTTGGACAGGGGGCCCCTACGAGCAGTACTTC. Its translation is CASSPWTGGPYEQYF.

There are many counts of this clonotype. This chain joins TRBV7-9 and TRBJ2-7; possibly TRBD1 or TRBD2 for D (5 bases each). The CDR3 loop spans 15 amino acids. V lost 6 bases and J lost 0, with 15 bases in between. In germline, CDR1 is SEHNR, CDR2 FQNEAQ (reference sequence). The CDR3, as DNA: TGTGCCAGCAGACAAGGGACGGCGAGCTCCTACGAGCAGTACTTC. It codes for CASRQGTASSYEQYF.

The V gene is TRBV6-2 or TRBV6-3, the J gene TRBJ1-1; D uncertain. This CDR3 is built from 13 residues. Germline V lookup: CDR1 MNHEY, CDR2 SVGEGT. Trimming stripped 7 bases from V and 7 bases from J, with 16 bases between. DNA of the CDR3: TGTGCCAGCATTAACGGGATGGACGGTGAAGCTTTCTTT. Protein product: CASINGMDGEAFF.